These 18 T cell receptor beta chains share one sample of origin, sequenced in a study of tumor and adjacent non-tumor tissue in lung cancer. The library came from three nested PCR rounds adapted from ARM-PCR protocols. TCRdb used MiXCR to reprocess the multiplex PCR reads, holding one entry per CDR3 protein. Seen here are about 110,000 distinct CDR3 sequences, approximately 87% observed once, and the top ten hold approximately 22%. No cell sorting was done before RNA was extracted from the tissue. The sequencing input was lung tumor tissue. The source of these receptors is a man between 65 and 80 years old with non-small cell lung cancer.

Notes on this clonotype: Given a much more abundant clone one base away, this may be a read error. This chain joins TRBV28 and TRBJ1-2; weak D call: TRBD1 (6 bases). This CDR3 has 13 amino acids. The germline gives CDR1 MDHEN, CDR2 SYDVKM. CDR3 coding DNA: TGTGCCAGCAGTCCGGGGGCTAACTATGGCTACATCTTC. Its protein is CASSPGANYGYIF.

This chain links TRBV5-6 with TRBJ1-2; D unclear. The CDR3 is 15 residues long. CDR1 is SGHDT and CDR2 is YYEEEE in the germline V gene. V was shortened by 6 bases and J by 0 bases, with 15 bases between the two germline ends. The CDR3 DNA is TGTGCCAGCAACAGAATCGATAGACCTAACTATGGCTACACCTTC. Residues: CASNRIDRPNYGYTF.

With respect to this clonotype: One end of the junction fails to match germline, which may point to a read error. The chain recombines TRBV4-2 with TRBJ1-4, with 8 bases identical to TRBD1. CDR3 length: 16 amino acids. Germline-derived CDR1 and CDR2 are LGHNA and YNFKEQ. The DNA for the CDR3 is TGTGCCAGCAGCCAAGCCGGACAGGGCTTTAATGAAATACTGCTTTTT. Translation gives CASSQAGQGFNEILLF.

V and J are TRBV6-5 and TRBJ1-6; D not resolved. CDR3 length equals 16 residues. With 9 bases removed from V and 5 bases from J, the gap between germline ends came to 20 bases. Germline CDR1 reads MNHEY; CDR2 reads SVGAGI. DNA for the CDR3: TGTGCCAGTAGGCTTTACTATACAGAAGATAATTCACCCCTCCACTTT. Protein sequence: CASRLYYTEDNSPLHF.

Comment on this clonotype: Its ends do not fully match the called genes, so a read error is possible. The V call is TRBV12-3 or TRBV12-4, the J call TRBJ2-7; D gene ambiguous. The length of the CDR3 is 14 residues. The CDR3 reads CASNLGSLYYEQYF. The CDR3 DNA reads TGTGCCAGCAATTTAGGGTCCCTTTACTACGAGCAGTACTTC.

By frequency in the sample, this clonotype is large. The gene calls are TRBV6-6 and TRBJ2-4, with TRBD2 as a possible D gene (6 bases). From germline, CDR1 is MNHNY and CDR2 SVGAGI (reference sequence). Trimming took off 6 bases at V and 4 bases at J, with 7 bases between the two ends. This CDR3 is built from 12 residues. CDR3 amino acids: CASRGTKNIQYF. CDR3 DNA sequence: TGTGCCAGCAGAGGGACTAAAAACATTCAGTACTTC.

As for this clonotype: A junction end diverges from the germline sequence, so it may reflect a read error. J is TRBJ2-3 and V is TRBV10-1; possible D gene TRBD2, 6 bases. CDR3 length: 13 amino acids. Germline V CDR1 and CDR2: WNHNN, SYGVQD (reference sequence). The CDR3 reads CASSEGTPDMQYF. The CDR3 coding sequence is TGCGCCAGCTCAGAGGGGACTCCAGATATGCAGTATTTT.

There are a few counts of this clonotype. A read error may account for a junction end that differs from germline. The chain links TRBV11-2 to TRBJ2-2; D is unresolved. Germline CDR1 SGHAT, CDR2 FQNNGV. The CDR3 sequence is 14 residues long. CDR3 DNA: TGTGCTAGCAGCCTTGACATTCAGTCCGGGGAGCTGTTTTTT. This translates into CASSLDIQSGELFF.

This clonotype was counted a few times. The rearrangement links TRBV11-3 to TRBJ2-7; D is possibly TRBD1 (5 bases). V shed 2 bases and J shed 5 bases, with 16 bases lying between them. Germline loops: CDR1 SGHNT, CDR2 YENEEA. This CDR3 comprises 15 residues. CDR3 DNA sequence: TGTGCCAGCAGCTTAACAGGCTCTTTTTCGCACGAGCAGTACTTC. This gives the protein CASSLTGSFSHEQYF.

Turning to this clonotype: The germline gene is not matched at one end of the junction; a read error may be the cause. The V and J genes are TRBV29-1 and TRBJ1-3; no firm D call. The CDR3 is made up of 13 amino acids. CDR1 is SQVTM, CDR2 ANQGSEA, per germline. The CDR3 bases are TGCAGCGTTGAAATCGTCTCTGGAAACACCACATATTTT. It translates to CSVEIVSGNTTYF.

With respect to this clonotype: The germline gene is not matched at one end of the junction; a read error may be the cause. The chain joins TRBV11-3 to TRBJ2-7; D is possibly TRBD2 (6 bases). CDR3 length: 14 amino acids. Germline-derived CDR1 and CDR2 are SGHNT and YENEEA. CDR3 in DNA: TGTACCAGTAGCTCAATGACGGGAGCCTACGAGCAATACTTC. Its translation: CTSSSMTGAYEQYF.

Turning to this clonotype: This may stem from a read error, because a much larger clone lies one nucleotide away. The missing conserved phenylalanine or tryptophan at the end of this CDR3 makes a read error likely. The chain has TRBV20-1 and TRBJ1-1; no clear D. Germline values: CDR1 DFQATT, CDR2 SNEGSKA (reference sequence). Deletions cut 6 bases from V and 7 bases from J, with 9 bases between. This CDR3 has 10 residues. In DNA form, the CDR3 reads TGCAGTGCCCTAGAGATTGAAGCTTTCTAT. Protein: CSALEIEAFY.

A note on this clonotype: The junction shows a germline mismatch at one end, possibly a read error. V usage is TRBV5-4 and J usage is TRBJ1-2; D not resolved. Germline assignment: CDR1 SGHNT and CDR2 YYREEE (reference sequence). This CDR3 region has 13 residues. The CDR3: CDSSLVSRYGYTF. The CDR3 DNA follows: TGTGACAGCAGCTTGGTCAGTAGATATGGCTACACCTTT.

The chain employs TRBV4-2 and TRBJ1-1; the D is unclear. CDR3 length equals 13 residues. Looked up from germline, CDR1 is LGHNA and CDR2 is YNFKEQ. V lost 7 bases to trimming and J lost 7 bases, with 16 bases between them. The CDR3 loop reads CASNEDQGLEAFF. The CDR3 DNA is TGTGCCAGCAACGAAGATCAAGGGCTTGAAGCTTTCTTT.

The CDR3 DNA sequence: TGTGCCAGCAGCTTTATGGGATACAGGGGGTTCCCCGATGAGCAGTTCTTC. This gives the protein CASSFMGYRGFPDEQFF. This chain uses TRBV5-4 with TRBJ2-1; 8 bases are shared with TRBD1. There are 17 residues in the CDR3. Germline V gene sequence: CDR1 SGHNT, CDR2 YYREEE (reference sequence). V trimming: 2 bases; J trimming: 8 bases; junction bases outside the gene matches: 15.

This clonotype was counted once. A much larger clone lies a single base off, so this may be a read error. V usage is TRBV20-1 and J usage is TRBJ2-5; TRBD2 might be the D (6 bases). V was shortened by 6 bases and J by 2 bases, with 16 bases between the two germline ends. CDR1 DFQATT and CDR2 SNEGSKA come from the germline V gene (reference sequence). The CDR3 has 14 amino acids. The CDR3 here is CSAPSVGGQETQYF. The CDR3 DNA sequence: TGCAGTGCCCCGAGTGTTGGGGGGCAAGAGACCCAGTACTTC.

This clonotype was seen just once. Being one base from a much bigger clone, this may be a read error. Since no conserved phenylalanine or tryptophan closes the CDR3, a read error is the likely cause. This chain joins TRBV20-1 and TRBJ2-7; a possible D gene is TRBD2 (6 bases). CDR1 is DFQATT, CDR2 SNEGSKA, per germline (reference sequence). Between the trimmed V and J ends, which lost 6 bases and 6 bases, there was a span of 18 bases. This CDR3 region has 13 residues. This CDR3 is CSAYRDLHFEQYI. For the CDR3, the DNA is TGCAGTGCCTATAGGGACTTGCATTTCGAGCAGTACATC.

Comment on this clonotype: An end of the junction differs from the germline gene, which may be a read error. This sequence joins TRBV4-3 and TRBJ2-4; D remains unclear. Germline assignment: CDR1 LGHNA and CDR2 YSLEER. CDR3 length: 15 residues. This chain's CDR3 is CASSLQTGFKDIQYF. Written as DNA, the CDR3 is TGCGCTAGCAGCCTACAGACGGGTTTCAAAGACATTCAGTACTTC.